The sequence of this TCR beta chain was determined in a study of cytomegalovirus exposure and HLA in healthy donors listed by TCRdb under 2017. Study-level background: An earlier analysis of about 560 of the donors reported approximately 260 Gb of sequence data and 117 million unique TCR beta sequences obtained from about 179 million T cells. Roughly 300 gigabases of sequencing data and around 80 million unique TCR sequences made up an early release that covered roughly 670 HLA-typed donors. Of the 350 to 400 genotyped donors, around 81% fell in the genetic ancestry cluster associated with self-reported Caucasian donors. The study aimed to test whether signatures of past pathogen exposure could be identified by cataloging public T cell receptors. The study profiled the T cell repertoires of 500 to 800 subjects by immunosequencing and related them to cytomegalovirus serostatus. Besides the first cohort of some 670 subjects, a separate validation cohort made up of 120 different subjects was used. To predict cytomegalovirus infection status, the study brought together high-throughput TCR immunosequencing, statistical association of individual TCRs with disease status, and machine learning. A later analysis re-examined previously published TCR beta repertoires from just over 650 donors and added high-resolution HLA genotyping to investigate patterns of TCR occurrence. The later analysis used no new phenotypic data to find candidate immune exposures, relying instead on TCR beta sequences and their occurrence across donors. In an earlier analysis of 587 of the donors, high-throughput TCR beta sequencing was used to judge whether each TCR beta V gene segment behaved as functional or pseudogenic. Donor age, sex, ethnicity and CMV serostatus were compiled alongside the repertoire data. A later genetic analysis took genome-wide SNP genotypes for about 65% of the 666 donors and used that subset as a discovery cohort. All discovery cohort repertoires had been generated using a single sequencing platform. HLA typing included class I and class II loci at four-digit resolution. The number of typed donors differed by locus: about 620-640 for A, B, C, DRB1 and DQB1; approximately 520 for DQA1; 606 for DPA1; and some 430 for DPB1. Roughly five DR-DQ haplotypes were treated as single units for association and clustering because of strong linkage in the cohort. On average, about 200,000 unique TCR beta nucleotide sequences were sequenced per donor among about 400 genotyped donors of the cohort, with roughly 20% of those sequences being non-productive.

In total, about 650 healthy bone marrow donors made up the cohort. Cohort members were all nominally healthy when sampled, although unrecorded immune exposures were likely present. The donor was CMV seronegative and belonged to the group of 352 seronegative cohort members. Each donor provided a peripheral blood sample, and peripheral blood mononuclear cells were used for TCR beta sequencing. The Qiagen DNeasy Blood Extraction Kit was used to extract genomic DNA from the blood cell samples. Worth noting for this clone: Its antigen is not yet known. The input lacks base qualities; no much larger clone sits a single base away.

The investigation overall reported the following: The sequencing pipeline was judged likely to have produced a cluster of highly shared sequence variants as a technical artifact. When HLA alleles, especially DR and DQ, strongly co-occurred, attributing TCR associations to individual alleles was difficult. The cohort was sequenced for TCR beta chains only, and without alpha or paired-chain data the features that could be detected were limited. Because counts were too low, more than 15 rarely observed V segments, including chromosome 9 orphons, were left out of the earlier analysis of approximately 500 of the donors. In a later genetic analysis, fewer N-insertions in productive TCRs were reported among donors in an Asian-associated ancestry cluster than the approximately 710-donor mean. In a later analysis, most CMV-associated TCR beta chains were found to appear HLA-restricted, with HLA associations seemingly driven largely by CMV exposure. For the cohort, immune exposure information was limited to CMV serostatus. Because HLA typing was unavailable for some donors at each locus, only the typed subset was used in association tests. Correlated functional status among segregating V segments might reflect linkage disequilibrium, but an unknown experimental factor could not be ruled out. V-gene and J-gene trimming of TCR beta chains was associated with a missense DCLRE1C variant in a later genetic analysis, and the association was replicated in an independent cohort. A later analysis found that TCR association rates varied across HLA loci, with DRB1 alleles showing the most associated TCRs and HLA-C alleles the fewest. Several of the top co-occurrence clusters appeared to be linked to parvovirus B19, influenza, CMV and Epstein-Barr virus, according to a later analysis. Because the 87-base-pair reads could not distinguish some IMGT-functional V segments, including TRBV6-2 and TRBV6-3, those segments were excluded. A further reported finding was that TCR beta sequences accurately predicted the HLA-A and HLA-B alleles for most subjects in the first cohort. Compared with equally common non-associated chains, HLA-associated TCR beta chains in a later analysis were more clonally expanded and had lower generation probabilities. At a false discovery rate of 0.05, a later analysis linked 16,951 TCR beta sequences to specific HLA alleles. In vitro tests confirmed that a few of the cytomegalovirus-associated TCR beta chains recognize cytomegalovirus antigens. A total of 164 TCR beta chains were listed by the study as associated with cytomegalovirus. Roughly uniform sequencing depth across donors was assumed in presence/absence analyses, although this assumption may not hold. In an earlier analysis of some 500 of the donors, most TCR beta V segments appeared in productive rearrangements about 87% or about 30% of the time, broadly matching IMGT annotations. Most TCR sequences were seen in very few donors, while some public TCRs were found in many individuals. According to the authors, the approach could potentially be generalized to other disease states and immunological phenotypes. The classifier was reported to diagnose cytomegalovirus status with high specificity and sensitivity in both the original cohort and the validation cohort.

V sheds 6 bases and J sheds 4 bases, leaving 12 bases between their ends. From the germline V gene, CDR1 is MNHEY and CDR2 is SVGAGI. The CDR3, cysteine through phenylalanine, is 13 amino acids long. Only the CDR3 DNA is retained, 39 bases long and in frame from the first base. The library was obtained by the immunoSEQ multiplex PCR assay. The multiplex PCR relied on a mix of 60 forward primers for TCR Vbeta segments and 13 reverse primers for TCR Jbeta segments. The CDR3 region of rearranged TCR beta genes was amplified from genomic DNA with a multiplex PCR assay. The Illumina HiSeq System was used to sequence the amplified TCR beta libraries as 87-base-pair reads. As for the authors' bioinformatics: In a later analysis, 77 million or so unique TCR beta chains were counted across the approximately 640 repertoires, and some 10 million of these chains were shared by at least two donors. A nearest-neighbor algorithm error-corrected the raw reads and collapsed the reads into unique sequences, merging closely related sequences to remove PCR and sequencing errors. Alignment of CDR3 sequences to IMGT reference sequences was used to assign V, D and J gene segments. For a sequence to be retained, at least a six-nucleotide match to both a V gene segment and a J gene segment was required. A rearrangement was called productive if the CDR3 had no stop codons and remained in frame with V and J, and every other rearrangement was called non-productive. CDR3 was defined by IMGT convention, running from the second conserved V-encoded cysteine to the conserved J-encoded phenylalanine. The earlier analysis of about 590 of the donors excluded sequences that lacked an unambiguous match to a single V gene segment. An earlier analysis of some 500 of the donors classified V segments as functional when productive rearrangements were above 56.7% and as segregating when the standard deviation between donors was above 5%. A statistical classification framework was built to diagnose cytomegalovirus status from the catalog of TCR beta chain sequences. In a later analysis, V and J genes were assigned by comparing TCR nucleotide sequences against IMGT/GENE-DB human TR gene sequences. In a later analysis, CDR3 sequences and most-parsimonious VDJ recombination scenarios were assigned using the TCRdist pipeline. In a later analysis, each TCR beta chain was defined by its CDR3 amino acid sequence together with its V-gene family, and reads lacking a unique V-gene family were excluded. As a way to deal with suspected cross-contamination and a sequencing artifact, a later analysis dropped nearly 600 nucleotide sequences that were highly shared and had low generation probability. In a later analysis, a clonal expansion index was calculated for each public chain from normalized within-repertoire ranks of inferred template counts. A later analysis computed generation probabilities with a VDJ recombination model fitted to out-of-frame rearrangements, and checked the results against IGoR. A later analysis scored TCR-TCR, TCR-HLA and TCR-CMV co-occurrence with hypergeometric tests, applying a repertoire-size bias correction to TCR pairs. False discovery rates were estimated in a later analysis by permuting HLA or CMV assignments 20 times. In a later analysis, co-occurring TCRs were grouped using DBSCAN, and TCRdist sequence similarity was added for clustering within HLA-allele-positive subsets. Repertoires with fewer than 30,000 or more than 120,000 public chains were left out of co-occurrence clustering, as were five repertoires with anomalous nucleotide sharing. TCRdb took over this immuneACCESS table, retaining in-frame rearrangements with V and J assigned. Such tables are incomplete; in checked studies, under half of the missing clones stem from an unresolved V gene, and the remainder is unexplained. V and J calls plus clone size are reproduced from that table; the DNA served to infer D and trimming. This sample lists fewer than 150,000 clones; about 80% were detected once. The ten biggest clones cover 2% to 2.5% of the sample.

The receptor was derived from a man aged 25-45 years in good health and CMV-seronegative. The rearrangement joined TRBV6-5 to TRBJ1-1, with the D gene not confidently named. Sequenced input: PBMCs. The DNA sequence is as follows: TGTGCCAGCAGCCTTGGGCCCCCCACTGAAGCTTTCTTT. Its protein product is CASSLGPPTEAFF.